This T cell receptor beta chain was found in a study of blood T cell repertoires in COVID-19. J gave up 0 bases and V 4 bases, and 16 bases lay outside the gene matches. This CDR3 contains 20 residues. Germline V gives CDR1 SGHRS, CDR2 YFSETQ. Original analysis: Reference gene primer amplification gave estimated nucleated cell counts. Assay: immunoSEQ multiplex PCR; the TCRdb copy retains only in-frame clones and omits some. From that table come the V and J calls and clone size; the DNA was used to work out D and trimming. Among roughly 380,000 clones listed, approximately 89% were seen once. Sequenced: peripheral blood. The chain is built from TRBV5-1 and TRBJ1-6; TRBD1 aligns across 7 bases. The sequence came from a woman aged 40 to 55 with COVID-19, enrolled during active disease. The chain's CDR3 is CASSRITRQGGSSYNSPLHF. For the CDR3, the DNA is TGCGCCAGCAGCCGGATTACGAGACAGGGTGGGAGCTCCTATAATTCACCCCTCCACTTT. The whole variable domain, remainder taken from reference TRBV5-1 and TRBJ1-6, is KAGVTQTPRYLIKTRGQQVTLSCSPISGHRSVSWYQQTPGQGLQFLFEYFSETQRNKGNFPGRFSGRQFSNSRSEMNVSTLELGDSALYLCASSRITRQGGSSYNSPLHFGNGTRLTVT.